This T cell receptor beta chain derives from a study of Ad26.COV2.S vaccination and SARS-CoV-2 variants. As to treatment: 15 to 20 received Ad26.COV2.S at low or high dose, single or two shots; 5 received placebo; per-sample allocation not given. Day 63 after the first vaccine or placebo injection was the time point for sampling. Using immunoSEQ multiplex PCR, the repertoire was profiled, and TCRdb retains in-frame clones only, with some absent. The sample includes 400,000 to 450,000 clones, 90% seen only once; the top ten take around 4.2%. The sample in question was peripheral blood, obtained in a trial of Ad26.COV2.S vaccine versus placebo. This clonotype was obtained from a person between 18 and 65 years old who received the Ad26.COV2.S COVID-19 vaccine or a placebo.

CDR3 sequence (DNA): TGTGCCAGTACCCCACAGGGGGCTACGCCCGGGGAGACCCAGTACTTC. Translation: CASTPQGATPGETQYF. J is TRBJ2-5 and V is TRBV19; 9 bases align to TRBD1. Trimming cost V 7 bases and J 5 bases; bases outside gene matches: 14. The CDR3 contains 16 residues. Germline V gene data show CDR1 as LNHDA and CDR2 as SQIVND (reference sequence).